This T cell receptor beta chain was identified in a study of identical twins. Study conclusions and caveats: Conclusions were based on cross-sectional statistical analysis, without following the same donors. Fewer insertions characterized abundant cord blood beta clonotypes, whereas memory repertoires showed none.

TCRdb fed the 5' RACE reads into MiXCR, producing one record per CDR3 protein. The sample holds some 900,000 distinct CDR3 sequences, 10% to 15% seen once. This CDR3 has 14 amino acids. The trim removed 4 bases at V and 3 bases at J, leaving 4 bases unmatched. Looked up from germline, CDR1 is ENHRY and CDR2 is SYGVKD. There are a few counts of this clonotype. Its antigen is currently unknown. The same data also went into a second study, on yellow fever vaccine responses in identical twins.

The material sequenced was PBMCs. The TCR was taken from a young woman in good health. The rearrangement links TRBV10-3 to TRBJ1-2; 8 bases align to TRBD1. The CDR3: CAISGAGGDYGYTF. Written as DNA, the CDR3 is TGTGCCATCAGTGGGGCAGGGGGCGACTATGGCTACACCTTC.